Presented here are 27 T cell receptor beta chains from one specimen sequenced in a study of T cells in localized non-small cell lung cancer. The protocol was immunoSEQ multiplex PCR, while the TCRdb copy is restricted to in-frame clones and leaves out a portion. Counted here are 40,000 or so clones, around 86% occurring once; the ten biggest clones make up about 6%. The sample in question was peripheral blood, obtained before any cancer treatment. Every receptor here comes from a man between 35 and 75 years old with stage I lung adenocarcinoma.

The V and J genes are TRBV5-4 and TRBJ1-5, with D possibly TRBD1 on 5 matching bases. Germline lookup yields CDR1 SGHNT and CDR2 YYREEE (reference sequence). The CDR3 consists of 16 residues. The V and J ends lost 4 bases and 0 bases respectively, with 14 bases between them. CDR3 DNA sequence: TGTGCCAGCAGCATCTCGGGACGGCGTAGCAATCAGCCCCAGCATTTT. Protein product: CASSISGRRSNQPQHF.

V and J are TRBV11-3 and TRBJ2-5; 8 nucleotides match TRBD1. The ends lost 1 base at V and 5 bases at J; junction bases unmatched: 6. Germline lookup yields CDR1 SGHNT and CDR2 YENEEA. There are 15 residues in the CDR3. The chain's CDR3 is CASSLGTGPVETQYF. The CDR3 DNA sequence: TGTGCCAGCAGCTTAGGGACAGGGCCCGTGGAGACCCAGTACTTC.

The gene calls are TRBV5-6 and TRBJ2-1; 11 bases map to TRBD2. CDR3 length: 17 residues. Trimming removed 0 bases from V and 1 base from J; junction bases left unmatched: 3. Germline V gene data show CDR1 as SGHDT and CDR2 as YYEEEE. The DNA for the CDR3 is TGTGCCAGCAGCTTGGAGCTAGCGGGAGGTTCCTACAATGAGCAGTTCTTC. It translates to CASSLELAGGSYNEQFF.

This rearrangement joins TRBV4-1 to TRBJ2-7, with 8 bases lining up with TRBD1. The V segment lost 8 bases and the J segment 4 bases; nucleotides outside the gene matches: 10. Per the germline V gene, CDR1 is MGHRA and CDR2 is YSYEKL. The CDR3 loop spans 14 amino acids. CDR3 coding DNA: TGCGCCAGCGCTGCAAGGACAGGGCTTTACGAGCAGTACTTC. This sequence encodes CASAARTGLYEQYF.

The chain combines TRBV7-6 with TRBJ2-7, with D perhaps matching TRBD2 (6 bases). The CDR3 extends over 14 amino acids. Germline assignment: CDR1 SGHVS and CDR2 FNYEAQ. The V end lost 4 bases, the J end lost 5 bases, and 15 bases lay between the germline ends. CDR3 nucleotides: TGTGCCAGCAGCTCGACCGGGAGTCCCCACGAGCAGTACTTC. Translated, it gives CASSSTGSPHEQYF.

As DNA, the CDR3 is TGTGCCAGTAGTAAAGCTCTAGCCAAAAACATTCAGTACTTC. Its protein product is CASSKALAKNIQYF. This rearrangement joins TRBV19 to TRBJ2-4; D remains ambiguous. Trimming took 4 bases from V and 0 from J, leaving 7 bases between them. The CDR3 loop spans 14 amino acids. Germline V CDR1 and CDR2: LNHDA, SQIVND (reference sequence).

The J gene is TRBJ1-2, the V gene TRBV6-1; 7 nucleotides agree with TRBD1. This CDR3 is 17 amino acids long. The ends lost 0 bases at V and 4 bases at J; junction bases unmatched: 11. Germline V CDR1 and CDR2: MNHNS, SASEGT. The CDR3 DNA reads TGTGCCAGCAGTGAAGCTGTGTTCTCTGACAGGGCCTATGGCTACACCTTC. Its translation: CASSEAVFSDRAYGYTF.

This rearrangement joins TRBV18 to TRBJ2-1; the D gene could be TRBD1 or TRBD2 (7 bases each). The germline CDR1 and CDR2 sequences are KGHSH and LQKENI. This CDR3 region has 16 residues. Deletions cut 7 bases from V and 2 bases from J, with 18 bases between. CDR3 in amino acids: CASYPGQRDTYNEQFF. The CDR3 DNA follows: TGTGCCAGCTACCCGGGACAGCGGGATACCTACAATGAGCAGTTCTTC.

The chain combines TRBV7-2 with TRBJ1-4; D is undetermined. Trimming stripped 1 base from V and 2 bases from J, with 8 bases between. Germline V CDR1 and CDR2: SGHTA, FQGNSA. This CDR3 spans 15 amino acids. CDR3: CASSLGGGTNEKLFF. The CDR3 DNA is TGTGCCAGCAGCTTAGGGGGAGGGACTAATGAAAAACTGTTTTTT. Filled out from reference TRBV7-2 and TRBJ1-4, the complete variable domain reads GAGVSQSPSNKVTEKGKDVELRCDPISGHTALYWYRQSLGQGLEFLIYFQGNSAPDKSGLPSDRFSAERTGGSVSTLTIQRTQQEDSAVYLCASSLGGGTNEKLFFGSGTQLSVL.

This chain joins TRBV4-3 and TRBJ2-7; TRBD2 might be the D (5 bases). CDR3 length equals 13 residues. Trimming took 3 bases from V and 3 from J, leaving 9 bases between them. In germline, CDR1 is LGHNA, CDR2 YSLEER. This chain's CDR3 is CASSQLSGYEQYF. The CDR3, as DNA: TGCGCCAGCAGCCAGTTGAGCGGCTACGAGCAGTACTTC.

The chain recombines TRBV5-1 with TRBJ2-2; D gene uncertain. Between the trimmed V and J ends, which lost 3 bases and 1 base, there was a span of 13 bases. The germline V gene encodes CDR1 SGHRS and CDR2 YFSETQ. The CDR3 is made up of 16 amino acids. CDR3 coding DNA: TGCGCCAGCAGCTACTTGACACCGGTGAACACCGGGGAGCTGTTTTTT. Residues: CASSYLTPVNTGELFF.

The rearrangement uses TRBV4-2 and TRBJ2-7; D is unclear. CDR1 is LGHNA and CDR2 is YNFKEQ in the germline V gene. Trimming shortened V by 4 bases and J by 3 bases, and 7 bases separated the two germline ends. The CDR3 is made up of 12 amino acids. DNA for the CDR3: TGTGCCAGCAGCCGAGATTACTACGAGCAGTACTTC. Protein sequence: CASSRDYYEQYF.

This clone was counted only a few times. This rearrangement joins TRBV28 to TRBJ2-7, with TRBD1 matching 12 bases. The CDR3 extends over 14 amino acids. The germline V gene has CDR1 MDHEN and CDR2 SYDVKM. J was trimmed by 7 bases and V by 8 bases; bases with no gene match: 9. The CDR3 bases are TGTGCCAGCCGACCGGGACAGGGGGCATTTGAGCAGTACTTC. Its protein is CASRPGQGAFEQYF.

This chain links TRBV28 with TRBJ2-7; 10 bases are a match to TRBD2. The CDR3 sequence is 16 residues long. Trimming cost V 4 bases and J 1 base; bases outside gene matches: 7. CDR1 and CDR2 from the germline V gene are MDHEN and SYDVKM. Here the CDR3 reads CASSSPRTSGSYEQYF. CDR3 nucleotide sequence: TGTGCCAGCAGTTCCCCCCGGACTAGCGGTTCCTACGAGCAGTACTTC. The entire variable domain, with the rest obtained from reference TRBV28 and TRBJ2-7, is as follows: DVKVTQSSRYLVKRTGEKVFLECVQDMDHENMFWYRQDPGLGLRLIYFSYDVKMKEKGDIPEGYSVSREKKERFSLILESASTNQTSMYLCASSSPRTSGSYEQYFGPGTRLTVT.

The CDR3 nucleotides are TGTGCCAGCAGCTTAGTACCAAACACCGGGGAGCTGTTTTTT. It encodes CASSLVPNTGELFF. This rearrangement joins TRBV7-2 to TRBJ2-2; unclear D gene. The CDR3 is 14 amino acids. Trimming took 1 base from V and 2 from J, leaving 5 bases between them. Germline CDR1 SGHTA, CDR2 FQGNSA.

This clone was seen a handful of times. V is TRBV6-6 and J is TRBJ1-4; D might be TRBD1 (6 bases). Germline V CDR1 and CDR2: MNHNY, SVGAGI (reference sequence). This CDR3 has 15 residues. V lost 6 bases and J 7 bases, leaving 18 bases between the germline ends. The DNA for the CDR3 is TGTGCCAGCAGAACAATCCGAGGGGGTGCTGAAAAACTGTTTTTT. It is translated as CASRTIRGGAEKLFF.

The genes are TRBV10-2 and TRBJ2-7; unclear D gene. The V and J ends lost 2 bases and 2 bases respectively, with 16 bases between them. The germline V gene has CDR1 WSHSY and CDR2 SAAADI. CDR3 length: 16 residues. The DNA of the CDR3 is TGCGCCAGCAGTGAGGCTTACACGTCTTTAACCTACGAGCAGTACTTC. It codes for CASSEAYTSLTYEQYF.

The rearrangement joins TRBV4-3 to TRBJ2-2; either TRBD1 or TRBD2 may fit D (5 bases each). The V gene lost 0 bases and the J gene lost 6 bases, with 11 bases spanning the gap. This CDR3 comprises 15 residues. Germline V CDR1 and CDR2: LGHNA, YSLEER. The CDR3 DNA reads TGCGCCAGCAGCCAAGATCGGGGCCTTCCCGGGGAGCTGTTTTTT. Protein sequence: CASSQDRGLPGELFF.

The V call is TRBV18, the J call TRBJ1-2; 11 bases fit TRBD1. The CDR3 totals 16 residues. CDR1 is KGHSH, CDR2 LQKENI, per germline. V shed 3 bases and J 2 bases; nucleotides not matched to a gene: 5. The CDR3 bases are TGTGCCAGCTCACCTAGGACAGGGGGCTTCAACTATGGCTACACCTTC. Translation: CASSPRTGGFNYGYTF.

The CDR3 loop is CASSQGRRETQYF. The CDR3 nucleotides read TGCGCCAGCAGCCAAGGAAGGAGAGAGACCCAGTACTTC. The V gene is TRBV4-1, the J gene TRBJ2-5; D gene ambiguous. The V end lost 1 base, the J end lost 4 bases, and 7 bases lay between the germline ends. Germline V gene data show CDR1 as MGHRA and CDR2 as YSYEKL. The CDR3 spans 13 residues.

This clone has more than one count but fewer than ten. Here the CDR3 DNA reads TGTGCCAGTGGAAGCTCTGGGGCCAACGTCCTGACTTTC. Protein: CASGSSGANVLTF. The chain is built from TRBV19 and TRBJ2-6, with D unclear. Germline V gene sequence: CDR1 LNHDA, CDR2 SQIVND (reference sequence). Trimming removed 8 bases at V and 0 bases at J, with 5 bases between. CDR3 size: 13 residues.

The chain couples TRBV11-2 to TRBJ2-6, with TRBD1 as a possible D gene (6 bases). CDR3 size: 15 residues. V lost 5 bases and J lost 0, with 8 bases in between. Germline CDR1 SGHAT, CDR2 FQNNGV. The CDR3 DNA reads TGTGCCAGCAGCCCCAGGGGCTCTGGGGCCAACGTCCTGACTTTC. Translation: CASSPRGSGANVLTF.

This sequence joins TRBV18 and TRBJ2-1; perhaps TRBD2 as D (6 bases). There are 16 residues in the CDR3. Germline V lookup: CDR1 KGHSH, CDR2 LQKENI. V was trimmed by 3 bases and J by 7 bases, leaving 19 bases between them. As DNA, the CDR3 is TGTGCCAGCTCACCCGACCCCGGGACTCCTCGTAATGAGCAGTTCTTC. Encoded protein: CASSPDPGTPRNEQFF.

The rearrangement uses TRBV9 and TRBJ2-7, with D perhaps TRBD2 (7 bases). From germline, CDR1 is SGDLS and CDR2 YYNGEE. This CDR3 region has 16 residues. V lost 0 bases, J lost 0 bases, and 13 bases lay in between. DNA of the CDR3: TGTGCCAGCAGCGTAGACGCGGCGGGGGCCTCCTACGAGCAGTACTTC. The encoded protein is CASSVDAAGASYEQYF. The complete variable domain, with remaining parts taken from reference TRBV9 and TRBJ2-7, reads DSGVTQTPKHLITATGQRVTLRCSPRSGDLSVYWYQQSLDQGLQFLIQYYNGEERAKGNILERFSAQQFPDLHSELNLSSLELGDSALYFCASSVDAAGASYEQYFGPGTRLTVT.

The V gene is TRBV2, the J gene TRBJ2-6; no definite D call. The CDR3 runs 12 residues. V was cut by 8 bases and J by 6 bases, with 8 bases left in between. Germline lookup yields CDR1 SNHLY and CDR2 FYNNEI. CDR3 bases: TGTGCCAGCGGCCCCCTGGCCAACGTCCTGACTTTC. This translates into CASGPLANVLTF. Complete variable domain (other parts from reference TRBV2 and TRBJ2-6): EPEVTQTPSHQVTQMGQEVILRCVPISNHLYFYWYRQILGQKVEFLVSFYNNEISEKSEIFDDQFSVERPDGSNFTLKIRSTKLEDSAMYFCASGPLANVLTFGAGSRLTVL.

The genes are TRBV7-2 and TRBJ1-5; D not certain. Germline-derived CDR1 and CDR2 are SGHTA and FQGNSA. The CDR3 loop spans 13 amino acids. The V and J ends lost 5 bases and 3 bases respectively, with 8 bases between them. CDR3 nucleotides: TGTGCCAGCAGCGGGCAGTTCAATCAGCCCCAGCATTTT. Residues: CASSGQFNQPQHF.

The rearrangement joins TRBV10-3 to TRBJ2-7; 11 bases map to TRBD2. Trimming cost V 4 bases and J 7 bases; bases outside gene matches: 12. The germline V gene has CDR1 ENHRY and CDR2 SYGVKD. This CDR3 is 16 amino acids long. For the CDR3, the DNA is TGTGCCATCAGTGGTGTAGTAGCGGGAGGGCGAAGGGAGCAGTACTTC. It is translated as CAISGVVAGGRREQYF.